These 25 T cell receptor beta chains were all obtained from the same sample, sequenced in a study of OX40 agonist ivuxolimab in advanced cancers. Profiled with immunoSEQ multiplex PCR; TCRdb holds only in-frame clones, not every one. The table lists approximately 46,000 clones, 80% of them singletons. The source was CD4+ or CD8+ T cells sorted from blood, collected in a trial of the OX40 agonist ivuxolimab. The receptors were sampled from an adult with an advanced solid tumor such as melanoma, head and neck, liver or kidney cancer.

The chain recombines TRBV7-3 with TRBJ2-2; 8 bases agree with TRBD1. J was trimmed by 4 bases and V by 2 bases; bases with no gene match: 3. The germline CDR1 and CDR2 sequences are SGHTA and FQGTGA. The CDR3 is 15 amino acids. The CDR3 sequence is CASSLGRGRTGELFF. CDR3 sequence (DNA): TGTGCCAGCAGCTTAGGCAGGGGGCGCACCGGGGAGCTGTTTTTT.

The rearrangement uses TRBV6-6 and TRBJ2-3; D is perhaps TRBD1 (5 bases). This CDR3 spans 13 amino acids. In germline, CDR1 is MNHNY, CDR2 SVGAGI (reference sequence). V was shortened by 10 bases and J by 6 bases, with 17 bases between the two germline ends. CDR3 sequence (DNA): TGTGCCACTTCGATTGCGTCAGGGGATACGCAGTATTTT. It yields the protein CATSIASGDTQYF.

The V and J genes are TRBV15 and TRBJ1-1; TRBD1 matches 12 bases. The CDR3 consists of 14 residues. The trim removed 3 bases at V and 7 bases at J, leaving 3 bases unmatched. Germline assignment: CDR1 LNHNV and CDR2 YYDKDF (reference sequence). This chain's CDR3 is CATSRGQGADEAFF. DNA of the CDR3: TGTGCCACCAGCAGGGGACAGGGGGCTGATGAAGCTTTCTTT.

This chain connects TRBV28 to TRBJ2-7; D may be TRBD1 or TRBD2 (5 bases each). Germline V gene data show CDR1 as MDHEN and CDR2 as SYDVKM. The CDR3 is made up of 14 amino acids. V lost 7 bases to trimming and J lost 4 bases, with 17 bases between them. CDR3 nucleotide sequence: TGTGCCAGCATTAGTGGGGGTCCCCTATACGAGCAGTACTTC. Its protein is CASISGGPLYEQYF.

This clone was seen repeatedly, ten times or more. This chain connects TRBV10-1 to TRBJ1-2; D call uncertain. The ends were cut back, 5 bases at V and 4 bases at J, with 11 bases in the middle. This CDR3 comprises 13 residues. Germline V CDR1 and CDR2: WNHNN, SYGVQD (reference sequence). The CDR3 region is CASSLTAGYGYTF. Here the CDR3 DNA reads TGCGCCAGCAGTTTAACAGCAGGCTATGGCTACACCTTC.

V gene TRBV20-1 combines with J gene TRBJ2-7; a possible D gene is TRBD2 (5 bases). The V gene lost 1 base and the J gene lost 6 bases, with 7 bases spanning the gap. Germline V lookup: CDR1 DFQATT, CDR2 SNEGSKA (reference sequence). CDR3 length: 11 amino acids. CDR3 DNA sequence: TGCAGTGCTAGAGGGGAGCGCGAGCAGTACTTC. Translating gives CSARGEREQYF.

The V call is TRBV7-2, the J call TRBJ1-2; D remains ambiguous. CDR1 and CDR2 from the germline V gene are SGHTA and FQGNSA. This CDR3 is 14 amino acids long. Trimming took off 5 bases at V and 6 bases at J, with 16 bases between the two ends. The CDR3: CASSPRTPLHGYTF. DNA for the CDR3: TGTGCCAGCAGCCCCCGGACCCCCCTCCATGGCTACACCTTC.

The V call is TRBV18, the J call TRBJ2-3, with a possible D match to TRBD1 (6 bases). V shed 3 bases and J shed 1 base, with 11 bases lying between them. In germline, CDR1 is KGHSH, CDR2 LQKENI. This CDR3 is built from 15 residues. CDR3 in DNA: TGTGCCAGCTCACCGCCAGGGGCCCGCACAGATACGCAGTATTTT. It encodes CASSPPGARTDTQYF.

The CDR3: CATLRQESNEQFF. DNA for the CDR3: TGTGCCACCCTGAGGCAGGAGTCCAATGAGCAGTTCTTC. The chain carries TRBV28 and TRBJ2-1; no firm D call. V lost 10 bases and J 6 bases, leaving 16 bases between the germline ends. The CDR3 runs 13 residues. Germline lookup yields CDR1 MDHEN and CDR2 SYDVKM.

This clone was detected a few times. The gene calls are TRBV6-4 and TRBJ2-3; D is undetermined. Trimming left V 2 bases short and J 10 bases short, with 10 bases between. CDR1 is MRHNA, CDR2 SNTAGT, per germline. The CDR3 spans 12 residues. DNA for the CDR3: TGTGCCAGCAGTGACCAAGGAGTTGCGCAGTATTTT. Residues: CASSDQGVAQYF.

The chain employs TRBV6-5 and TRBJ1-2, with 10 bases aligning to TRBD1. There are 15 residues in the CDR3. Germline CDR1 is MNHEY and CDR2 is SVGAGI. V lost 1 base, J lost 8 bases, and 7 bases stayed unmatched. Here the CDR3 DNA reads TGTGCCAGCAGTTACTTGACAGGGGGCGCGGCCGGCTACACCTTC. It encodes CASSYLTGGAAGYTF.

This chain joins TRBV27 and TRBJ2-7, with D unresolved. Trimming removed 0 bases at V and 0 bases at J, with 12 bases between. This CDR3 is built from 16 residues. Germline CDR1 is MNHEY and CDR2 is SMNVEV (reference sequence). The CDR3 region is CASSLSLRFFSYEQYF. The CDR3 DNA is TGTGCCAGCAGTTTATCGTTACGATTCTTCTCCTACGAGCAGTACTTC.

The table lists this clone with a count of one. V is TRBV7-2 and J is TRBJ2-2; 8 bases match TRBD2. Per the germline V gene, CDR1 is SGHTA and CDR2 is FQGNSA. The length of the CDR3 is 13 residues. Trimming at V came to 4 bases and at J to 7 bases, leaving 2 bases not matched to a gene. The DNA for the CDR3 is TGTGCCAGCAGCTCGGGGACTAGCGGGGAGCTGTTTTTT. It translates to CASSSGTSGELFF.

The table lists this clone with a count of one. The J gene is TRBJ2-2, the V gene TRBV4-3; 9 nucleotides line up with TRBD2. The ends lost 5 bases at V and 4 bases at J; junction bases unmatched: 5. The CDR3 loop spans 15 amino acids. Germline V gene data show CDR1 as LGHNA and CDR2 as YSLEER. The CDR3 loop reads CASSKGAGGTGELFF. The CDR3, as DNA: TGCGCCAGCAGCAAGGGAGCGGGGGGCACCGGGGAGCTGTTTTTT.

This chain joins TRBV29-1 and TRBJ1-2, with D uncertain. V was clipped by 7 bases and J by 0 bases, with 12 bases between them. The CDR3 has 13 residues. The germline V gene encodes CDR1 SQVTM and CDR2 ANQGSEA. CDR3 in amino acids: CSAYLLANYGYTF. The CDR3, as DNA: TGCAGCGCTTATCTCCTAGCTAACTATGGCTACACCTTC.

This clone has only a few counts. This rearrangement joins TRBV5-6 to TRBJ1-4; the D gene is possibly TRBD1 (5 bases). This CDR3 spans 15 amino acids. The V end was cut by 0 bases, the J end by 1 base, with 7 bases between. The germline CDR1 and CDR2 sequences are SGHDT and YYEEEE. The CDR3 reads CASSLAGGTNEKLFF. The CDR3 DNA sequence: TGTGCCAGCAGCTTGGCCGGGGGAACTAATGAAAAACTGTTTTTT. The complete variable domain, with remaining parts taken from reference TRBV5-6 and TRBJ1-4, reads DAGVTQSPTHLIKTRGQQVTLRCSPKSGHDTVSWYQQALGQGPQFIFQYYEEEERQRGNFPDRFSGHQFPNYSSELNVNALLLGDSALYLCASSLAGGTNEKLFFGSGTQLSVL.

The chain has TRBV5-4 and TRBJ1-4; 9 nucleotides agree with TRBD1. Germline CDR1 SGHNT, CDR2 YYREEE (reference sequence). V lost 4 bases to trimming and J lost 2 bases; unmatched junction nucleotides: 6. The CDR3 covers 16 residues. CDR3 loop: CASSQRTGATNEKLFF. CDR3 nucleotides: TGTGCCAGCAGCCAACGGACAGGGGCGACTAATGAAAAACTGTTTTTT.

V and J are TRBV7-8 and TRBJ1-1; D is undetermined. The V and J ends lost 1 base and 4 bases respectively, with 10 bases between them. Germline CDR1 SGHVS, CDR2 FQNEAQ. The CDR3 loop spans 14 amino acids. The chain's CDR3 is CASSLGDRFTEAFF. The DNA of the CDR3 is TGTGCCAGCAGCTTAGGGGATAGGTTCACTGAAGCTTTCTTT.

Turning to this clone: The same CDR3 is also encoded by other DNA sequences in this sample. The chain joins TRBV7-7 to TRBJ1-1; unclear D gene. The CDR3 contains 13 residues. Trimming took off 3 bases at V and 1 base at J, with 6 bases between the two ends. The germline V gene has CDR1 SSHAT and CDR2 FNYEAQ (reference sequence). The CDR3 sequence is CASSLAENTEAFF. CDR3 nucleotide sequence: TGTGCCAGCAGCTTGGCAGAGAACACTGAAGCTTTCTTT.

This rearrangement joins TRBV7-6 to TRBJ2-5; maybe TRBD1 (7 bases). Per the germline V gene, CDR1 is SGHVS and CDR2 is FNYEAQ. This CDR3 comprises 16 residues. V was trimmed by 0 bases and J by 5 bases, leaving 16 bases between them. The CDR3 here is CASSLAQGGGRETQYF. The CDR3 coding sequence is TGTGCCAGCAGCTTAGCGCAAGGAGGGGGCCGGGAGACCCAGTACTTC.

With regard to this clone: Possible read error: a much larger clone is one base away. V and J are TRBV18 and TRBJ1-1; a possible D gene is TRBD1 (5 bases). Germline lookup yields CDR1 KGHSH and CDR2 LQKENI. Deletions cut 3 bases from V and 1 base from J, with 12 bases between. The CDR3 has 15 amino acids. The CDR3 DNA reads as TGTGCCAGCTCACCCGTAACCAGGGCGAACACTGAAGCTTTCTTT. Encoded protein: CASSPVTRANTEAFF.

This rearrangement joins TRBV25-1 to TRBJ1-2; 7 bases line up with TRBD1. The CDR3 contains 16 residues. The V gene's germline CDR1 is MGHDK and CDR2 SYGVNS. The V gene end was trimmed by 4 bases and the J gene end by 4 bases; junction bases not matched to a gene: 12. The CDR3 region has the DNA TGTGCCAGCAGTGCACTGACAGGGCTCGGGGTCTATGGCTACACCTTC. Amino acids: CASSALTGLGVYGYTF.

This clone appeared a few times. The rearrangement links TRBV7-2 to TRBJ2-1, with D maybe TRBD1 (5 bases). Trimming pared 1 base from V and 6 bases from J, leaving 13 bases between. Per germline, CDR1 SGHTA and CDR2 FQGNSA. The CDR3 is 15 residues long. The CDR3 DNA reads TGTGCCAGCAGCTTAGGAGGCACAGGTGGCAATGAGCAGTTCTTC. This codes for CASSLGGTGGNEQFF.

This clone was counted a single time. This chain's CDR3 is CASSRGTGETEAFF. CDR3 nucleotides: TGTGCCAGCAGCCGAGGGACAGGGGAGACTGAAGCTTTCTTT. The rearrangement links TRBV28 to TRBJ1-1; 10 nucleotides align to TRBD1. The CDR3 contains 14 residues. In germline, CDR1 is MDHEN, CDR2 SYDVKM. The J segment lost 5 bases and the V segment lost 6 bases, leaving 6 bases of the junction unmatched. The full variable domain, completed using reference TRBV28 and TRBJ1-1, is DVKVTQSSRYLVKRTGEKVFLECVQDMDHENMFWYRQDPGLGLRLIYFSYDVKMKEKGDIPEGYSVSREKKERFSLILESASTNQTSMYLCASSRGTGETEAFFGQGTRLTVV.

The CDR3 DNA sequence: TGTGCCAGCACCGGACTAGCGGGGGACAATGAGCAGTTCTTC. Amino acid sequence: CASTGLAGDNEQFF. The chain is built from TRBV6-5 and TRBJ2-1; TRBD2 matches at 13 bases. V lost 7 bases, J lost 5 bases, and 2 bases stayed unmatched. The CDR3 has 14 amino acids. Per the germline V gene, CDR1 is MNHEY and CDR2 is SVGAGI.